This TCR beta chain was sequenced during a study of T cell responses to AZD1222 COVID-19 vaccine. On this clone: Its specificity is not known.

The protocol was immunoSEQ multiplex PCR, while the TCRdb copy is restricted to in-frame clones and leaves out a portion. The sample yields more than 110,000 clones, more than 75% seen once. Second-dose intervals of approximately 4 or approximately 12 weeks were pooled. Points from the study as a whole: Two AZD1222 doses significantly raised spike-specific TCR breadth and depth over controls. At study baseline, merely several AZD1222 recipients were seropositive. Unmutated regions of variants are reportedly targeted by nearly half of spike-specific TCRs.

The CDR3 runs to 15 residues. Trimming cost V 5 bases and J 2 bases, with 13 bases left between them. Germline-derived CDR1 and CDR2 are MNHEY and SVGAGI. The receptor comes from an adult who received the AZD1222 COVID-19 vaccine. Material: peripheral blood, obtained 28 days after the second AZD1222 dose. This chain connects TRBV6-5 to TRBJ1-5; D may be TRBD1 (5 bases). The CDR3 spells CASSTGSLGNQPQHF. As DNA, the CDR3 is TGTGCCAGCAGTACAGGCAGTTTGGGCAATCAGCCCCAGCATTTT.